This TCR beta chain appears in the sequencing data of a study of blood T cell repertoires in COVID-19. This table comes from immunoSEQ multiplex PCR, and its TCRdb copy is limited to in-frame clones, with some not included. The table lists 90,000 or so clones, 86% of them singletons. This clone was counted a single time. V was shortened by 5 bases and J by 4 bases, with 5 bases between the two germline ends. The CDR3 extends over 11 amino acids. In germline, CDR1 is SNHLY, CDR2 FYNNEI. The source is a man in his sixties with acute or convalescent COVID-19. The V call is TRBV2, the J call TRBJ1-2; D gene ambiguous. The specimen sequenced was peripheral blood. The CDR3 sequence: CASSPSYGYTF. The CDR3 region has the DNA TGTGCCAGCAGTCCCTCCTATGGCTACACCTTC.